A selection of T cell receptor beta chains follows, all from one sample in a study of PD-1 blockade in classical Hodgkin lymphoma. Produced via immunoSEQ multiplex PCR; TCRdb's table is partial and in-frame only. The repertoire has about 66,000 clones, about 64% of them found once; the top ten carry roughly 9%. The starting material was peripheral blood mononuclear cells (PBMCs), obtained before the second cycle of nivolumab. The source of these receptors is a human donor with classical Hodgkin lymphoma. The CDR3 runs from the conserved cysteine through the conserved F or W. A D gene is named only where the DNA matches it firmly. The size of a clone is reported for some rows only, either as once, few or many, or as a class for expanded clones.

D gene: TRBD1; J gene: TRBJ1-2; clone size: -; V gene: TRBV7-9; CDR3 protein: CASSLLSGTGIGGGYTF; CDR3 DNA: TGTGCCAGCAGCCTCCTATCCGGGACAGGGATAGGGGGTGGCTACACCTTC
D gene: -; J gene: TRBJ1-1; clone size: -; V gene: TRBV29-1; CDR3 protein: CSVSPTTTGTEAFF; CDR3 DNA: TGCAGCGTTTCCCCGACTACCACGGGCACTGAAGCTTTCTTT
D gene: -; J gene: TRBJ2-3; clone size: -; V gene: TRBV28; CDR3 protein: CASSIQGPQDTQYF; CDR3 DNA: TGTGCCAGCAGTATACAGGGCCCGCAAGATACGCAGTATTTT
D gene: -; J gene: TRBJ1-2; clone size: many; V gene: TRBV7-8; CDR3 protein: CASSAQVSLGYTF; CDR3 DNA: TGTGCCAGCAGCGCTCAGGTTTCCCTCGGCTACACCTTC
D gene: TRBD1; J gene: TRBJ2-5; clone size: -; V gene: TRBV5-1; CDR3 protein: CASSHGTEQETQYF; CDR3 DNA: TGCGCCAGCAGCCACGGGACAGAGCAAGAGACCCAGTACTTC
D gene: -; J gene: TRBJ2-2; clone size: -; V gene: TRBV9; CDR3 protein: CASSVDTFGTGELFF; CDR3 DNA: TGTGCCAGCAGCGTTGACACTTTCGGCACCGGGGAGCTGTTTTTT
D gene: -; J gene: TRBJ2-5; clone size: -; V gene: TRBV5-1; CDR3 protein: CASSRGQETQYF; CDR3 DNA: TGCGCCAGCAGTAGGGGGCAAGAGACCCAGTACTTC
D gene: -; J gene: TRBJ2-1; clone size: -; V gene: TRBV9; CDR3 protein: CASSVGDIYNEQFF; CDR3 DNA: TGTGCCAGCAGCGTGGGGGACATCTACAATGAGCAGTTCTTC
D gene: -; J gene: TRBJ2-1; clone size: few; V gene: TRBV9; CDR3 protein: CASSDGGSSYNEQFF; CDR3 DNA: TGTGCCAGCAGCGACGGCGGAAGCTCCTACAATGAGCAGTTCTTC
D gene: -; J gene: TRBJ1-6; clone size: -; V gene: TRBV2; CDR3 protein: CASSEGRGGSPLHF; CDR3 DNA: TGTGCCAGCAGTGAGGGCAGGGGAGGGTCACCCCTCCACTTT
D gene: -; J gene: TRBJ2-4; clone size: few; V gene: TRBV5-5; CDR3 protein: CASSLTALGDIQYF; CDR3 DNA: TGTGCCAGCAGCTTAACTGCGCTGGGGGACATTCAGTACTTC
D gene: -; J gene: TRBJ2-5; clone size: -; V gene: TRBV5-4; CDR3 protein: CASSLVLGVLPETQYF; CDR3 DNA: TGTGCCAGCAGCTTGGTATTAGGGGTCCTCCCAGAGACCCAGTACTTC
D gene: -; J gene: TRBJ1-2; clone size: -; V gene: TRBV4-2; CDR3 protein: CASSQDLAGTYGYTF; CDR3 DNA: TGTGCCAGCAGCCAAGATTTGGCGGGGACCTATGGCTACACCTTC
D gene: -; J gene: TRBJ1-4; clone size: few; V gene: TRBV2; CDR3 protein: CANSRGGEKLFF; CDR3 DNA: TGTGCCAACTCACGTGGCGGCGAAAAACTGTTTTTT
D gene: TRBD1; J gene: TRBJ1-6; clone size: -; V gene: TRBV27; CDR3 protein: CASSPTGSGNSPLHF; CDR3 DNA: TGTGCCAGCAGTCCGACAGGGTCGGGGAATTCACCCCTCCACTTT
D gene: -; J gene: TRBJ1-3; clone size: -; V gene: TRBV6-5; CDR3 protein: CASRQGYSGNTIYF; CDR3 DNA: TGTGCCAGCAGACAGGGTTACTCTGGAAACACCATATATTTT
D gene: -; J gene: TRBJ1-5; clone size: -; V gene: TRBV11-2; CDR3 protein: CASSSGQGNQPQHF; CDR3 DNA: TGTGCCAGCAGCTCGGGACAAGGCAATCAGCCCCAGCATTTT
D gene: TRBD1; J gene: TRBJ1-1; clone size: -; V gene: TRBV5-1; CDR3 protein: CASRTGGLLQMNTEAFF; CDR3 DNA: TGCGCCAGCAGGACAGGGGGCCTCCTGCAGATGAACACTGAAGCTTTCTTT
D gene: -; J gene: TRBJ2-3; clone size: -; V gene: TRBV11-1; CDR3 protein: CASSLGRGTDTQYF; CDR3 DNA: TGTGCCAGCAGCTTGGGGCGTGGCACAGATACGCAGTATTTT
D gene: TRBD1; J gene: TRBJ2-7; clone size: -; V gene: TRBV10-2; CDR3 protein: CASSESPGGASNLYEQYF; CDR3 DNA: TGCGCCAGCAGTGAGTCTCCAGGGGGCGCCTCCAATCTATACGAGCAGTACTTC